The clone carrying this T cell receptor beta chain was observed a few times. Its antigen is undetermined. This entry belongs to a study of beta chain features in type 1 diabetes. Study information: Cell yields, gender and age were comparable in patients and healthy donors.

Study observations and caveats: Diminished insertions and augmented deletions at VDJ junctions characterized type 1 diabetes patients. Among patients with Type 1 diabetes, TCRB CDR3s were moderately but significantly shorter in every one of the four CD4+ subsets.

Investigators reverse transcribed all isolated RNA, so they sequenced expressed TCRB transcripts. Repertoires were generated with immunoSEQ multiplex PCR, while TCRdb's copy carries only in-frame clones and drops some. In the table there are 300,000 to 450,000 clones, around 12% of which are singletons. Sequenced input: naive CD4+ T cells from blood. This TCR was recovered from a man between 18 and 29 years old in good health.

CDR3 sequence (DNA): TGTGCCAGCAGCTTCCCCCCGGCAGGGGCCACTGAAGCTTTCTTT. This encodes CASSFPPAGATEAFF. The chain carries TRBV5-4 and TRBJ1-1; a possible D gene is TRBD1 (6 bases). The CDR3 runs to 15 residues. Germline-derived CDR1 and CDR2 are SGHNT and YYREEE (reference sequence). V was pared by 2 bases and J by 4 bases, with 15 bases between.